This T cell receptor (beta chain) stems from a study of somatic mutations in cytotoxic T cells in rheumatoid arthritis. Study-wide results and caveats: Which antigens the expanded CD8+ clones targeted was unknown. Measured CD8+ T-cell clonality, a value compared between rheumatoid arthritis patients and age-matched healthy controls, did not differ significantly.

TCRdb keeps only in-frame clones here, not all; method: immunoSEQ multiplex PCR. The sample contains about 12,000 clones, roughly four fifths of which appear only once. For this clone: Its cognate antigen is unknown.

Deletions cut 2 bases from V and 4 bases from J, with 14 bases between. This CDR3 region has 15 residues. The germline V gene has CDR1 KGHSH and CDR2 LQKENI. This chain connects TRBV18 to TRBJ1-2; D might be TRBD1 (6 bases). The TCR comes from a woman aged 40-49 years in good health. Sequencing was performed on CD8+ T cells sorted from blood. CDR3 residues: CASSPEGVSGYGYTF. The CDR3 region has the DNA TGTGCCAGCTCACCAGAGGGGGTGTCTGGCTATGGCTACACCTTC.